Sequencing of this TCR beta chain was carried out in a study of T cell responses to AZD1222 COVID-19 vaccine. The study's findings and limits: Most donors were white British, females outnumbered males, and clonal diversity was possibly underestimated. The study identified only six AZD1222 recipients as seropositive at baseline.

Note on this clone: The antigen remains unidentified.

Germline CDR1 and CDR2: MNHEY and SMNVEV (reference sequence). Trimming took 4 bases from V and 0 from J, leaving 19 bases between them. The CDR3 sequence is 18 residues long. Some clones are missing from TCRdb's copy, which holds only in-frame ones; the method was immunoSEQ multiplex PCR. Here the sample spans 150,000 or so clones, about 87% being singletons. This sample comprised peripheral blood, obtained 28 days after the second dose of the MenACWY control vaccine. This sequence was found in an adult who received the MenACWY meningococcal vaccine as a control. The gene calls are TRBV27 and TRBJ1-3; D call uncertain. This chain's CDR3 is CASSSPSPAASSGNTIYF. The DNA for the CDR3 is TGTGCCAGCAGTTCACCCAGTCCGGCGGCAAGCTCTGGAAACACCATATATTTT.